This T cell receptor beta chain derives from a study of T cells after yellow fever vaccination. Study observations and caveats: Clones that expanded after primary vaccination mostly reappeared after the booster (roughly 96% CD4, 88% CD8). It was a weaker secondary response, yet one that peaked faster, at day 5 versus 15.

Germline assignment: CDR1 MDHEN and CDR2 SYDVKM. The junction had 3 bases not matched to a gene; V was cut back by 3 bases and J by 4 bases. The CDR3 is 13 residues long. As to this clonotype: Its antigen is unknown.

TCRdb processed the 5' RACE reads anew with MiXCR; each CDR3 protein has one entry. Found here are 600,000 to 750,000 distinct CDR3 sequences, 12% of them singletons; the top ten hold under 15%. The chain couples TRBV28 to TRBJ2-7; TRBD2 aligns across 7 bases. This sequence was found in a man in his thirties or forties who received the YFV17D yellow fever vaccine. Specimen: PBMCs, collected on the day of the yellow fever booster vaccination. CDR3: CASSFPGRYEQYF. CDR3 nucleotides: TGTGCCAGCAGTTTTCCCGGGAGGTACGAGCAGTACTTC.